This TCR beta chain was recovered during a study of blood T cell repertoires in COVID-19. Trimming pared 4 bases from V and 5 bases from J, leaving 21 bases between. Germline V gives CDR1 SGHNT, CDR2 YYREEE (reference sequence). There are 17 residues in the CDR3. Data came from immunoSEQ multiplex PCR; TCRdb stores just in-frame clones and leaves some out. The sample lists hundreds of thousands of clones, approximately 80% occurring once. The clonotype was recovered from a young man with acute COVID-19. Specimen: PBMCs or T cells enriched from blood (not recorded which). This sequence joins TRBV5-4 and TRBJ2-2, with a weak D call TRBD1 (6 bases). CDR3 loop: CASSPLGSGVVTGELFF. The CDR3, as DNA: TGTGCCAGCAGCCCCCTCGGGTCAGGGGTCGTTACCGGGGAGCTGTTTTTT. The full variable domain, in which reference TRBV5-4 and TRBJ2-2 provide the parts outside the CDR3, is ETGVTQSPTHLIKTRGQQVTLRCSSQSGHNTVSWYQQALGQGPQFIFQYYREEENGRGNFPPRFSGLQFPNYSSELNVNALELDDSALYLCASSPLGSGVVTGELFFGEGSRLTVL.